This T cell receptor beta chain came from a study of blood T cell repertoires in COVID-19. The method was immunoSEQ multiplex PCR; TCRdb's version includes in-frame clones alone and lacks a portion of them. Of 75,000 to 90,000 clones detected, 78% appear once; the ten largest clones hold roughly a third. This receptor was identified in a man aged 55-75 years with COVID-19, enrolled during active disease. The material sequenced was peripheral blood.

The CDR3 is CASSYRTGGSNQPQHF. The DNA of the CDR3 is TGTGCCAGCAGTTACCGGACAGGGGGGAGCAATCAGCCCCAGCATTTT. The J gene is TRBJ1-5, the V gene TRBV6-6, with 10 bases fitting TRBD1. The J segment lost 1 base and the V segment lost 2 bases, leaving 2 bases of the junction unmatched. The CDR3 sequence is 16 residues long. Germline V gene lookup returns CDR1 MNHNY and CDR2 SVGAGI (reference sequence).